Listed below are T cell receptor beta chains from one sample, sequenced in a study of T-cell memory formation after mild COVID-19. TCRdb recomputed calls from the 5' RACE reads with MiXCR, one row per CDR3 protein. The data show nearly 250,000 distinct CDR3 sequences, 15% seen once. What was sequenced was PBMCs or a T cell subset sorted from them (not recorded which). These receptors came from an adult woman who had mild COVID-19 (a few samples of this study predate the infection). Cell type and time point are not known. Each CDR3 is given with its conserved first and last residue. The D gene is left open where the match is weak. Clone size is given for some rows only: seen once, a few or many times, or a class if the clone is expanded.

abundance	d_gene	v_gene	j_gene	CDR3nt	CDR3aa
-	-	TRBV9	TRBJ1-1	TGTGCCAGCAGCGTGGACAGGAACACTGAAGCTTTCTTT	CASSVDRNTEAFF
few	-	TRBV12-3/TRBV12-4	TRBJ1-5	TGTGCCAGCAGCCTTACCCTGCCCCAGCATTTT	CASSLTLPQHF
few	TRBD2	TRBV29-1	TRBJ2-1	TGCAGCGTTTTTCGGGACTATCCCCAATTC	CSVFRDYPQF
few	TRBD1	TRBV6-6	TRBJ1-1	TGTGCCAGCGCCGGGACAGGGGTTAGCACTGAAGCTTTCTTT	CASAGTGVSTEAFF
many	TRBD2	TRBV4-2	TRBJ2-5	TGTGCCAGCAGCCTTATAGCGGGAGGGCCTGGAGGTGGAGAGACCCAGTACTTC	CASSLIAGGPGGGETQYF
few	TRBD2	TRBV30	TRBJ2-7	TGTGCCTGGACCCACCTGGGACTAGCGGCCTACGAGCAGTACTTC	CAWTHLGLAAYEQYF
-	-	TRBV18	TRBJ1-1	TGTGCCAGCTCACGAACAGGAGAGAACACTGAAGCTTTCTTT	CASSRTGENTEAFF
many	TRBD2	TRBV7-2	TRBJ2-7	TGTGCCAGCAGCTTAGCGGGACTAGCGGGTTACGAGCAGTACTTC	CASSLAGLAGYEQYF
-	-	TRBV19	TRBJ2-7	TGTGCCAGTAGAGCCCAAAGCGACGACGAGCAGTACTTC	CASRAQSDDEQYF
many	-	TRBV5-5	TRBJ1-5	TGTGCCAGCAGCTTGGTGGCAGGAAATCAGCCCCAGCATTTT	CASSLVAGNQPQHF
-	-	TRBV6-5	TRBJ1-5	TGTGCCAGCAGCCGACGAGCGGGCAATCAGCCCCAGCATTTT	CASSRRAGNQPQHF
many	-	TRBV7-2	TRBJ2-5	TGTGCCAGCAGCTCTCGGACCCAAGAGACCCAGTACTTC	CASSSRTQETQYF
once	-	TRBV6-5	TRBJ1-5	TGTGCCAGCAGGCCTGGACGGAAAAATCAGCCCCAGCATTTT	CASRPGRKNQPQHF
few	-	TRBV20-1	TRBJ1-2	TGCAGTGCTAGTGGTGGGAGCAGCTATGGCTACACCTTC	CSASGGSSYGYTF
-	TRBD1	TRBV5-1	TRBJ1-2	TGCGCCAGCAGCTTATCAGGGGGTTCCTTCTATGGCTACACCTTC	CASSLSGGSFYGYTF
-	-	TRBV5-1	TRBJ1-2	TGCGCCAGCAGCTTGGATGCCAGAGACTATGGCTACACCTTC	CASSLDARDYGYTF
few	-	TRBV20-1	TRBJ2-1	TGCAGTGCTCCAAAGCCTCCCTACAATGAGCAGTTCTTC	CSAPKPPYNEQFF
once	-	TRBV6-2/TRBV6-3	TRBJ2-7	TGTGCCAGCACCTACTCGACAGGTCCCTTCGAGCAGTACTTC	CASTYSTGPFEQYF
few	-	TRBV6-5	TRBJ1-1	TGTGCCAGTCTTCTACGGCAGAATCGGAACACTGAAGCTTTCTTT	CASLLRQNRNTEAFF
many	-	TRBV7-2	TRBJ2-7	TGTGCCAGCAGCTTAGGTCGTAGCTCCTACGAGCAGTACTTC	CASSLGRSSYEQYF
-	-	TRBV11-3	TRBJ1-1	TGTGCCAGCAGCCCAACCGACAGGTGGTCCACTGAAGCTTTCTTT	CASSPTDRWSTEAFF
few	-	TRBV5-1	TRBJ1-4	TGCGCCAGCAGCTTGGTCACGGGGTATGAAAAACTGTTTTTT	CASSLVTGYEKLFF
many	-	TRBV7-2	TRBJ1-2	TGTGCCAGCAGCAGTCTAAGGGTTGGCTACACCTTC	CASSSLRVGYTF
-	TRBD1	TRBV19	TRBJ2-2	TGTGCCAGTAGTCTTCGGACAGGGCTGAACACCGGGGAGCTGTTTTTT	CASSLRTGLNTGELFF
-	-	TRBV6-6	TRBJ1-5	TGTGCCAGCAGGCCCCGAGGCGGCCAGCCCCAGCATTTT	CASRPRGGQPQHF
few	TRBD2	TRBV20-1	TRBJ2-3	TGCAGTGCTCCTCGGCCGGGACTAGCTGTTAAGGGGAACACAGATACGCAGTATTTT	CSAPRPGLAVKGNTDTQYF
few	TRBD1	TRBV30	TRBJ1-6	TGTGCCGGAACGACAGGGAGGCTCAGGAATTCACCCCTCCACTTT	CAGTTGRLRNSPLHF
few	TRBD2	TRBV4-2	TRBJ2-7	TGTGCCAGCAGCCAAGAGTCGGGAGGTGGTCTATACGAGCAGTACTTC	CASSQESGGGLYEQYF
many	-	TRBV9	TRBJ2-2	TGTGCCAGCAGCGTAGAGATAGGAGGGGAGCTGTTTTTT	CASSVEIGGELFF
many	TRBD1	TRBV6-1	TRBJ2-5	TGTGCCAGCAGTGATAGGACAGGAAAAGAGACCCAGTACTTC	CASSDRTGKETQYF
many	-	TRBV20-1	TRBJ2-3	TGCAGTGCAGAGACCTATTCCATCCGGACAGATACGCAGTATTTT	CSAETYSIRTDTQYF
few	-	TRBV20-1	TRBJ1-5	TGCAGTGCTAGAGAGGGCAACCAAGGCAATCAGCCCCAGCATTTT	CSAREGNQGNQPQHF
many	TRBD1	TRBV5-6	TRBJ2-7	TGTGCCAGCAGCTTTGTGGACAGGTCGTACGAGCAGTACTTC	CASSFVDRSYEQYF
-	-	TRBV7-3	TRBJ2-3	TGTGCCAGCAGCCAGACAGTGGCAGATACGCAGTATTTT	CASSQTVADTQYF
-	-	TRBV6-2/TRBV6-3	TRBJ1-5	TGTGCCAGCAGTAATAACAGGGCTAGGAACCAGCCCCAGCATTTT	CASSNNRARNQPQHF
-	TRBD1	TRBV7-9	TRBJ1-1	TGTGCCAGCAGCTTGGGGACAGGGGATACTGAAGCTTTCTTT	CASSLGTGDTEAFF
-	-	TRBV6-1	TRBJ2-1	TGTGCCAGCACCAGGGACCGGGGTAGTGAGCAGTTCTTC	CASTRDRGSEQFF
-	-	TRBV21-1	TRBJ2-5	TGTGCCAGCAGCGCCGGACCCTCCATCAGAGAGACCCAGTACTTC	CASSAGPSIRETQYF
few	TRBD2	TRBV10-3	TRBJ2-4	TGTGCCATCAGTGCCTCGACTAGCGGAGGTGGAAATGGCATTCAGTACTTC	CAISASTSGGGNGIQYF
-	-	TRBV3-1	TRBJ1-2	TGTGCCAGCAGCCGGGGGGACTATGGCTACACCTTC	CASSRGDYGYTF
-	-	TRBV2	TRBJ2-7	TGTGCCAGCAGTGAATATTCCGGGAGCCACTACGAGCAGTACTTC	CASSEYSGSHYEQYF
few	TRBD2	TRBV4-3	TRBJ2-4	TGCGCCAGCAGCCAAGATTTGGGACTAGCGGGAGGGAACATTCAGTACTTC	CASSQDLGLAGGNIQYF
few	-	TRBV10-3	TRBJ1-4	TGTGCCATCAAAGACAGGAATAATGAAAAACTGTTTTTT	CAIKDRNNEKLFF
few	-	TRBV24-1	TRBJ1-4	TGTGCCACCGATCCCCCCAGAGAAGCCGGAAAACTGTTTTTT	CATDPPREAGKLFF
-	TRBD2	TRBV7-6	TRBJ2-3	TGTGCCAGCAGCTTAAGACTAGCGGGGTCCTCAGATACGCAGTATTTT	CASSLRLAGSSDTQYF
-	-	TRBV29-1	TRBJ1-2	TGCAGCGGGGGGGTCGGAATAAACTATGGCTACACCTTC	CSGGVGINYGYTF
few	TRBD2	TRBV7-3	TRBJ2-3	TGTGCCAGCAGCCAGGGACTAGCCCCAGATACGCAGTATTTT	CASSQGLAPDTQYF
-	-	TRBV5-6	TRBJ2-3	TGTGCCAGCAGCTTGGAACAGTATAGCACAGATACGCAGTATTTT	CASSLEQYSTDTQYF
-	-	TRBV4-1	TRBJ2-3	TGCGCCAGCAGAGGACGGGATCCCACAGATACGCAGTATTTT	CASRGRDPTDTQYF
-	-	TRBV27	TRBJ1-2	TGTGCCAGCAGTTTCGTCGGCGGATCTTATGGCTACACCTTC	CASSFVGGSYGYTF
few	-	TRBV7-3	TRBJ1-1	TGTGCCAGCAGCCCGGACTCCCTGAGGACTGAAGCTTTCTTT	CASSPDSLRTEAFF